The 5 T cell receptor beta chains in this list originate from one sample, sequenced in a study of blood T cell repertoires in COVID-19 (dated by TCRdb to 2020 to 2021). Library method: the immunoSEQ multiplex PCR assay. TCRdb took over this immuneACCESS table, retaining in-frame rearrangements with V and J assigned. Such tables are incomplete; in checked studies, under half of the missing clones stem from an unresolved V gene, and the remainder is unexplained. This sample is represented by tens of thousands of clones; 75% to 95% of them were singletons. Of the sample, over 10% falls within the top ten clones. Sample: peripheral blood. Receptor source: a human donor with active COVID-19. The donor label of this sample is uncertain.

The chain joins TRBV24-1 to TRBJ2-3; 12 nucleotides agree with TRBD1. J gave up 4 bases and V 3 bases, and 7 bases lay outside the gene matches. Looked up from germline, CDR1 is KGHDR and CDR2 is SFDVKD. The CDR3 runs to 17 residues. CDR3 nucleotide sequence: TGTGCCACCAGTGATCCTACGGGACAGGGGGCATCAGATACGCAGTATTTT. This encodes CATSDPTGQGASDTQYF.

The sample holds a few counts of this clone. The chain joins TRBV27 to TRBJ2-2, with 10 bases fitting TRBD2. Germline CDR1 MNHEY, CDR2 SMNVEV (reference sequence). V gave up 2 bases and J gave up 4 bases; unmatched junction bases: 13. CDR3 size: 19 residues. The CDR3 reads CASSLRPPGIAGGTGELFF. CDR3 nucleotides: TGTGCCAGCAGTTTAAGGCCCCCCGGGATAGCGGGAGGCACCGGGGAGCTGTTTTTT.

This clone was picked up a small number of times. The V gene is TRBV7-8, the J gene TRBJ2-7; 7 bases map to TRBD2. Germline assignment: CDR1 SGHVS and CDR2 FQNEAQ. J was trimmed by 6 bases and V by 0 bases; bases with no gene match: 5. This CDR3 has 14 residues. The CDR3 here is CASSLAQGGAEQYF. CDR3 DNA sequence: TGTGCCAGCAGCTTAGCGCAGGGAGGGGCCGAGCAGTACTTC.

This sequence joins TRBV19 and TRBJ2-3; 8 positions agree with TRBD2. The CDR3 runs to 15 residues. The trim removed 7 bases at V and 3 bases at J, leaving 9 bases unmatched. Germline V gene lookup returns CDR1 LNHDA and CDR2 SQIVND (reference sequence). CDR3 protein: CASNDLAGGTDTQYF. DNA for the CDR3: TGTGCCAGTAATGACCTGGCGGGAGGAACAGATACGCAGTATTTT.

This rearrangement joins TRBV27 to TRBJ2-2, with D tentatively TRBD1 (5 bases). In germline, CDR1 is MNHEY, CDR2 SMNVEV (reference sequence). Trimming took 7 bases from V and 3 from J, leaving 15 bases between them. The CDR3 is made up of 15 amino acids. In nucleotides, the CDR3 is TGTGCCAGCACCCCCAGGGCAGGCTACACCGGGGAGCTGTTTTTT. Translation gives CASTPRAGYTGELFF.